This T cell receptor beta chain was documented in a study of blood T cell repertoires in COVID-19. For the study at large: Samples came from the United States, Italy and Spain, spanning acute and convalescent COVID-19. The analysed material was cDNA or gDNA that came from T cells, B-cell-depleted T cells, or PBMCs.

CDR3 size: 12 residues. The V end lost 5 bases, the J end lost 8 bases, and 9 bases lay between the germline ends. Germline values: CDR1 SGHVS, CDR2 FQNEAQ. In the original analysis: Estimation of nucleated cell counts relied on the amplification of reference gene primers. Data came from immunoSEQ multiplex PCR; TCRdb stores just in-frame clones and leaves some out. V and J calls and clone size are copied from that table; D and trimming were computed from the DNA. The data contain about 230,000 clones, roughly 80% of them singletons. The rearrangement joins TRBV7-8 to TRBJ1-4; D is ambiguous. The material sequenced was peripheral blood. This sequence was found in a woman aged 70-85 years with active or convalescent COVID-19. CDR3 sequence: CASSRAIEKLFF. The CDR3 DNA reads TGTGCCAGCAGCCGGGCCATCGAAAAACTGTTTTTT. Drawing the rest from reference TRBV7-8 and TRBJ1-4, the complete variable domain is GAGVSQSPRYKVAKRGQDVALRCDPISGHVSLFWYQQALGQGPEFLTYFQNEAQLDKSGLPSDRFFAERPEGSVSTLKIQRTQQEDSAVYLCASSRAIEKLFFGSGTQLSVL.